This TCR beta chain stems from a study of blood T cell repertoires in COVID-19. Study-wide context: Acute and convalescent COVID-19 samples came from the United States, Italy and Spain.

Germline V gene sequence: CDR1 SNHLY, CDR2 FYNNEI. This CDR3 is built from 13 residues. The germline V and J ends were trimmed by 6 bases and 0 bases, with 6 bases remaining between them. Per the original methods: Quantification of nucleated cells was approximated via reference gene primer amplification. Profiled with immunoSEQ multiplex PCR; TCRdb holds only in-frame clones, not every one. For V, J and clone size, that table is used; D and trimming come from the DNA. The table has 200,000 to 250,000 clones, under 90% seen once. This clonotype originated in a man in his fifties or sixties who had recovered from COVID-19. V is TRBV2 and J is TRBJ1-5; the D is unclear. Sequenced sample: peripheral blood. For the CDR3, the DNA is TGTGCCAGCAGCTTATATAGCAATCAGCCCCAGCATTTT. Its protein is CASSLYSNQPQHF.